These T cell receptor beta chains were read from a single sample in a study of blood T cell repertoires in COVID-19. Sequencing was performed with immunoSEQ multiplex PCR; in TCRdb, only in-frame clones are kept and a portion is missing. The sample has more than 250,000 clones, roughly 87% seen once; the top ten hold approximately 5%. Sequencing was done on a sample of PBMCs or T cells enriched from blood (not recorded which). Receptors originate from a woman aged 30 to 39 who had recovered from COVID-19. The CDR3 runs from the conserved cysteine through the conserved F or W. Each record gives: D gene, J gene, clone size, CDR3 length, V gene, CDR3 protein, CDR3 DNA. D genes are given only for firm matches. Not every row has a clone size; where given, it reads once, few, many or a size class.

d_gene: NA; j_gene: TRBJ1-2; abundance: few; len: 16; v_gene: TRBV2; CDR3aa: CASSEGSNRLFYGYTF; CDR3nt: TGTGCCAGCAGTGAGGGCAGTAACCGACTATTCTATGGCTACACCTTC
d_gene: NA; j_gene: TRBJ2-7; abundance: NA; len: 11; v_gene: TRBV25-1; CDR3aa: CASRLSGEQYF; CDR3nt: TGTGCCAGCAGGCTCAGCGGCGAGCAGTACTTC
d_gene: TRBD1; j_gene: TRBJ1-5; abundance: NA; len: 13; v_gene: TRBV19; CDR3aa: CASSDRVGQPQHF; CDR3nt: TGTGCCAGTAGTGACAGGGTAGGCCAGCCCCAGCATTTT
d_gene: NA; j_gene: TRBJ1-1; abundance: once; len: 13; v_gene: TRBV27; CDR3aa: CASSTGTPGGAFF; CDR3nt: TGTGCCAGCAGTACGGGGACACCGGGAGGAGCTTTCTTT
d_gene: NA; j_gene: TRBJ1-1; abundance: NA; len: 14; v_gene: TRBV6-1; CDR3aa: CASSDNGIYTEAFF; CDR3nt: TGTGCCAGCAGTGATAACGGGATATACACTGAAGCTTTCTTT
d_gene: NA; j_gene: TRBJ2-2; abundance: NA; len: 12; v_gene: TRBV19; CDR3aa: CASSILGGELFF; CDR3nt: TGTGCCAGTAGTATACTAGGCGGGGAGCTGTTTTTT
d_gene: NA; j_gene: TRBJ1-3; abundance: few; len: 15; v_gene: TRBV9; CDR3aa: CASSPSPGSGYTIYF; CDR3nt: TGTGCCAGCAGCCCCTCCCCAGGTTCGGGGTACACCATATATTTT
d_gene: NA; j_gene: TRBJ2-3; abundance: NA; len: 15; v_gene: TRBV5-1; CDR3aa: CASSVRQASTDTQYF; CDR3nt: TGCGCCAGCAGCGTTAGACAGGCCAGCACAGATACGCAGTATTTT
d_gene: NA; j_gene: TRBJ1-4; abundance: NA; len: 13; v_gene: TRBV11-2; CDR3aa: CASSFGVLEKLFF; CDR3nt: TGTGCCAGCAGCTTCGGGGTTTTGGAAAAACTGTTTTTT
d_gene: NA; j_gene: TRBJ1-1; abundance: NA; len: 15; v_gene: TRBV5-1; CDR3aa: CASRRVGSPNTEAFF; CDR3nt: TGCGCCAGCAGACGAGTGGGCAGCCCAAACACTGAAGCTTTCTTT
d_gene: NA; j_gene: TRBJ1-3; abundance: NA; len: 14; v_gene: TRBV11-2; CDR3aa: CASSLTSPVETIYF; CDR3nt: TGTGCCAGCAGCTTAACTTCCCCCGTCGAGACCATATATTTT
d_gene: TRBD1; j_gene: TRBJ1-1; abundance: NA; len: 15; v_gene: TRBV7-8; CDR3aa: CASSFRDRENTEAFF; CDR3nt: TGTGCCAGCAGCTTCCGGGACAGGGAGAACACTGAAGCTTTCTTT
d_gene: TRBD1; j_gene: TRBJ2-7; abundance: NA; len: 15; v_gene: TRBV4-3; CDR3aa: CASSQGTGATYEQYF; CDR3nt: TGCGCCAGCAGCCAAGGGACAGGGGCTACCTACGAGCAGTACTTC
d_gene: NA; j_gene: TRBJ1-2; abundance: once; len: 12; v_gene: TRBV12-3/TRBV12-4; CDR3aa: CASSLALSGYTF; CDR3nt: TGTGCCAGCAGTTTAGCGCTAAGTGGCTACACCTTC
d_gene: NA; j_gene: TRBJ1-1; abundance: NA; len: 15; v_gene: TRBV27; CDR3aa: CASSSIRGAAIEAFF; CDR3nt: TGTGCCAGCAGCTCAATACGGGGGGCGGCTATTGAAGCTTTCTTT
d_gene: TRBD1; j_gene: TRBJ2-2; abundance: few; len: 16; v_gene: TRBV5-1; CDR3aa: CASSLLDRPNTGELFF; CDR3nt: TGCGCCAGCAGCTTGCTGGACAGGCCTAACACCGGGGAGCTGTTTTTT
d_gene: NA; j_gene: TRBJ1-2; abundance: NA; len: 13; v_gene: TRBV18; CDR3aa: CASSPLSRGGYTF; CDR3nt: TGTGCCAGCTCACCGTTGTCGCGTGGTGGCTACACCTTC
d_gene: TRBD1; j_gene: TRBJ1-1; abundance: NA; len: 15; v_gene: TRBV18; CDR3aa: CASSRPRQGNTEAFF; CDR3nt: TGTGCCAGCTCACGCCCTAGACAGGGGAACACTGAAGCTTTCTTT
d_gene: NA; j_gene: TRBJ2-5; abundance: NA; len: 13; v_gene: TRBV24-1; CDR3aa: CATSDRREETQYF; CDR3nt: TGTGCCACCAGTGATCGCAGGGAAGAGACCCAGTACTTC
d_gene: NA; j_gene: TRBJ1-5; abundance: NA; len: 13; v_gene: TRBV19; CDR3aa: CASSIGLDQPQHF; CDR3nt: TGTGCCAGTAGTATCGGGTTGGATCAGCCCCAGCATTTT
d_gene: TRBD1; j_gene: TRBJ1-2; abundance: NA; len: 14; v_gene: TRBV5-4; CDR3aa: CASSSPGTGGGYTF; CDR3nt: TGTGCCAGCAGCTCCCCAGGGACAGGGGGTGGCTACACCTTC
d_gene: NA; j_gene: TRBJ1-3; abundance: NA; len: 13; v_gene: TRBV14; CDR3aa: CASSRPPGNTIYF; CDR3nt: TGTGCCAGCAGCCGGCCACCCGGAAACACCATATATTTT
d_gene: TRBD1; j_gene: TRBJ1-1; abundance: NA; len: 16; v_gene: TRBV29-1; CDR3aa: CSVRLRQGSMNTEAFF; CDR3nt: TGCAGCGTTAGACTTAGACAGGGCAGTATGAACACTGAAGCTTTCTTT
d_gene: TRBD1; j_gene: TRBJ1-6; abundance: once; len: 14; v_gene: TRBV27; CDR3aa: CASSSRDRGSPLHF; CDR3nt: TGTGCCAGCAGTTCCCGGGACAGGGGTTCCCCCCTCCACTTT
d_gene: NA; j_gene: TRBJ2-6; abundance: NA; len: 16; v_gene: TRBV7-9; CDR3aa: CASSLWGSLAGNVLTF; CDR3nt: TGTGCCAGCAGCTTATGGGGATCCCTCGCGGGCAACGTCCTGACTTTC
d_gene: TRBD1; j_gene: TRBJ1-1; abundance: once; len: 13; v_gene: TRBV30; CDR3aa: CAWSGTRTGEAFF; CDR3nt: TGTGCCTGGAGTGGGACTCGGACAGGTGAAGCTTTCTTT
d_gene: TRBD1; j_gene: TRBJ1-2; abundance: NA; len: 16; v_gene: TRBV2; CDR3aa: CASSEPGQGVEGGYTF; CDR3nt: TGTGCCAGCAGTGAACCCGGACAGGGCGTTGAGGGTGGCTACACCTTC
d_gene: TRBD1; j_gene: TRBJ2-2; abundance: NA; len: 13; v_gene: TRBV5-1; CDR3aa: CASTRGRTGELFF; CDR3nt: TGCGCCAGCACGAGGGGGCGCACCGGGGAGCTGTTTTTT
d_gene: NA; j_gene: TRBJ1-5; abundance: NA; len: 15; v_gene: TRBV10-2; CDR3aa: CASSKDTSGNQPQHF; CDR3nt: TGCGCCAGCAGTAAGGACACGAGTGGCAATCAGCCCCAGCATTTT
d_gene: NA; j_gene: TRBJ1-2; abundance: NA; len: 16; v_gene: TRBV5-1; CDR3aa: CASSLVSGITNYGYTF; CDR3nt: TGCGCCAGCAGCTTGGTTTCAGGGATCACTAACTATGGCTACACCTTC
d_gene: TRBD1; j_gene: TRBJ1-5; abundance: NA; len: 18; v_gene: TRBV19; CDR3aa: CASSPGGLGGLSNQPQHF; CDR3nt: TGTGCCAGTAGTCCGGGCGGCCTAGGGGGCTTGAGCAATCAGCCCCAGCATTTT
d_gene: NA; j_gene: TRBJ1-4; abundance: NA; len: 14; v_gene: TRBV19; CDR3aa: CASSNTGLGEKLFF; CDR3nt: TGTGCCAGTAGTAATACGGGACTCGGAGAAAAACTGTTTTTT
d_gene: NA; j_gene: TRBJ1-5; abundance: NA; len: 14; v_gene: TRBV4-2; CDR3aa: CASSLQGSNQPQHF; CDR3nt: TGTGCCAGCAGCCTACAGGGAAGCAATCAGCCCCAGCATTTT
d_gene: TRBD1; j_gene: TRBJ1-6; abundance: once; len: 19; v_gene: TRBV7-2; CDR3aa: CASSDRDRGTHSYNSPLHF; CDR3nt: TGTGCCAGCAGCGATCGGGACAGGGGGACGCACTCCTATAATTCACCCCTCCACTTT
d_gene: NA; j_gene: TRBJ1-1; abundance: NA; len: 14; v_gene: TRBV30; CDR3aa: CAWSVLSGNTEAFF; CDR3nt: TGTGCCTGGAGTGTACTGAGCGGGAACACTGAAGCTTTCTTT
d_gene: TRBD1; j_gene: TRBJ1-5; abundance: once; len: 14; v_gene: TRBV5-8; CDR3aa: CASSVGTGGQPQHF; CDR3nt: TGTGCCAGCAGCGTAGGGACAGGGGGTCAGCCCCAGCATTTT